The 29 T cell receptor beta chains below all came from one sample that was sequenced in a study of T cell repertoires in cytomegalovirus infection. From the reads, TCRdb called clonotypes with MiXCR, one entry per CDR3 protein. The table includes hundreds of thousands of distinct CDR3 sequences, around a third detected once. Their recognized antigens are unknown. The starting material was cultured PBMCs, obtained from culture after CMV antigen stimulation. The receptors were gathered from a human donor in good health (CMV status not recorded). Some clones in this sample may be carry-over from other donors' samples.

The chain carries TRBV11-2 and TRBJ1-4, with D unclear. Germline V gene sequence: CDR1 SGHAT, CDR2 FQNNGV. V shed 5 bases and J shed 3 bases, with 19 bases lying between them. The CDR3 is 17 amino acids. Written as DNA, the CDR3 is TGTGCCAGCAGCCTTTACCCCCAAGGGAGGGCTAATGAAAAACTGTTTTTT. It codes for CASSLYPQGRANEKLFF.

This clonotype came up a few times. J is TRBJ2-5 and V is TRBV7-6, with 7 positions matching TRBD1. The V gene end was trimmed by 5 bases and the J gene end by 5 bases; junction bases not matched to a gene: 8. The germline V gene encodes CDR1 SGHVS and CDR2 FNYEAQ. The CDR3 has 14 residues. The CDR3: CASSIRQGGETQYF. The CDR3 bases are TGTGCCAGCAGCATAAGACAGGGCGGGGAGACCCAGTACTTC.

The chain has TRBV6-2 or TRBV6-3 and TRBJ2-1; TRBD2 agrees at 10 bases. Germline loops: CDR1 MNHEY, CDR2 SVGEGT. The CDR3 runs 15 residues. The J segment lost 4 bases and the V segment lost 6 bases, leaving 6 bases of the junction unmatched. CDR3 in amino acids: CASSRRTSGYNEQFF. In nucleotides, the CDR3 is TGTGCCAGCAGCCGCCGGACTAGCGGATACAATGAGCAGTTCTTC.

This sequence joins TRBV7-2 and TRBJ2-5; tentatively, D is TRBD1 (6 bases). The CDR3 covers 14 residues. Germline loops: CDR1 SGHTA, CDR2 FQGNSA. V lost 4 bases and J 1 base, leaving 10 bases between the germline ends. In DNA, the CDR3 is TGTGCCAGCAGCTCGACAGGCTCCCAAGAGACCCAGTACTTC. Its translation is CASSSTGSQETQYF.

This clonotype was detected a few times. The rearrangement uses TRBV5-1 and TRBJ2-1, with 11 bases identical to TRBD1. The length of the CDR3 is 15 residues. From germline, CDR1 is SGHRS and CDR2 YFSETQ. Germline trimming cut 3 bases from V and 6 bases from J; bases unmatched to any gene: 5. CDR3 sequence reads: CASSSGQGDGNEQFF. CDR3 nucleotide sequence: TGCGCCAGCAGCTCGGGACAGGGGGATGGCAATGAGCAGTTCTTC. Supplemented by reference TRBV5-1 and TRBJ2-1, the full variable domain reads KAGVTQTPRYLIKTRGQQVTLSCSPISGHRSVSWYQQTPGQGLQFLFEYFSETQRNKGNFPGRFSGRQFSNSRSEMNVSTLELGDSALYLCASSSGQGDGNEQFFGPGTRLTVL.

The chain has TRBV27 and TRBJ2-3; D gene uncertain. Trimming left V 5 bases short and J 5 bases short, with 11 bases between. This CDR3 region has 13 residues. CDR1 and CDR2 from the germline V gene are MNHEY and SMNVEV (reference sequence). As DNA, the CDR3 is TGTGCCAGCAGTCTCCAGGAGAAAGATACGCAGTATTTT. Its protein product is CASSLQEKDTQYF.

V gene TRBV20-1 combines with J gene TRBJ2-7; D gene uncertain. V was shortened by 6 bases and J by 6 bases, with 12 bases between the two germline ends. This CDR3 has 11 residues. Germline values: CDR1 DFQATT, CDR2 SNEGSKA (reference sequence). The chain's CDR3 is CSAATVGEQYF. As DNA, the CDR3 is TGCAGTGCCGCCACGGTGGGCGAGCAGTACTTC.

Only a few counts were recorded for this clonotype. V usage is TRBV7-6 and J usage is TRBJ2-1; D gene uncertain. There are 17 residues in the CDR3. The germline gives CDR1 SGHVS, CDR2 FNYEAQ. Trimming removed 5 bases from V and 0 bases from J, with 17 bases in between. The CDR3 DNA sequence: TGTGCCAGCAGCATTTCGGGCTGGAGTTCCTCCTACAATGAGCAGTTCTTC. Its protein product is CASSISGWSSSYNEQFF.

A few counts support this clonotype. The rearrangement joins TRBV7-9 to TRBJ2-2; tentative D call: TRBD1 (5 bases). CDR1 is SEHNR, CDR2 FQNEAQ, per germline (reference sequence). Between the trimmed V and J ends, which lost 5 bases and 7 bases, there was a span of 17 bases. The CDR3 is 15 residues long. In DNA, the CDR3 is TGTGCCAGCAGCGTATCCAGGGTAATCGACGGGGAGCTGTTTTTT. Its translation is CASSVSRVIDGELFF.

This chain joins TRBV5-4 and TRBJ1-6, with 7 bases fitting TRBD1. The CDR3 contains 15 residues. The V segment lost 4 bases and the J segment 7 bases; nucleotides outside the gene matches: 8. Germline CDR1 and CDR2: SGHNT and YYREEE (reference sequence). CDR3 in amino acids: CASSPGRGQNSPLHF. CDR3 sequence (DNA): TGTGCCAGCAGCCCGGGGAGGGGGCAGAATTCACCCCTCCACTTT. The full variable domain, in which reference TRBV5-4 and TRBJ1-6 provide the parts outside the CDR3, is ETGVTQSPTHLIKTRGQQVTLRCSSQSGHNTVSWYQQALGQGPQFIFQYYREEENGRGNFPPRFSGLQFPNYSSELNVNALELDDSALYLCASSPGRGQNSPLHFGNGTRLTVT.

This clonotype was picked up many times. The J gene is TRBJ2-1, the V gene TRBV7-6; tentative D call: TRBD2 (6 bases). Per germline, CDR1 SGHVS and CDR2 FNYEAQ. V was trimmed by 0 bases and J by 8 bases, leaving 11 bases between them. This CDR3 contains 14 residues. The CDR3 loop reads CASSLAGRIDEQFF. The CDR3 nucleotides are TGTGCCAGCAGCTTAGCAGGGAGGATCGATGAGCAGTTCTTC.

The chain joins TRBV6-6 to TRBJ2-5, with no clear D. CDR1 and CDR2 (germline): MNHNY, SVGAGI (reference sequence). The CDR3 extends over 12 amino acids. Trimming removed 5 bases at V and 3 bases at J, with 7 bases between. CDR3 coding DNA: TGTGCCAGCAGTATTTCTAAAGAGACCCAGTACTTC. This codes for CASSISKETQYF.

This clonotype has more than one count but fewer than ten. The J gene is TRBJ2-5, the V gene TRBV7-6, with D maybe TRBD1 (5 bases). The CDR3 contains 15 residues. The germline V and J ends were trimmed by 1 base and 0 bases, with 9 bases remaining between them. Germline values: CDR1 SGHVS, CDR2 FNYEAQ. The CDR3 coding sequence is TGTGCCAGCAGCTTAGAACAGGTGTACCAAGAGACCCAGTACTTC. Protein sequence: CASSLEQVYQETQYF. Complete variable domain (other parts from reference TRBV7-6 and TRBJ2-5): GAGVSQSPRYKVTKRGQDVALRCDPISGHVSLYWYRQALGQGPEFLTYFNYEAQQDKSGLPNDRFSAERPEGSISTLTIQRTEQRDSAMYRCASSLEQVYQETQYFGPGTRLLVL.

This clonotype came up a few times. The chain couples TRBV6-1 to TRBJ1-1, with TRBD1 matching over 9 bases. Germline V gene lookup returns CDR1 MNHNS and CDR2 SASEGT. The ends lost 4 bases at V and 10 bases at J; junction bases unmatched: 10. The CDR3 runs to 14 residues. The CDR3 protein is CASSVDRGYMGAFF. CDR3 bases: TGTGCCAGCAGTGTGGACAGGGGATACATGGGAGCTTTCTTT.

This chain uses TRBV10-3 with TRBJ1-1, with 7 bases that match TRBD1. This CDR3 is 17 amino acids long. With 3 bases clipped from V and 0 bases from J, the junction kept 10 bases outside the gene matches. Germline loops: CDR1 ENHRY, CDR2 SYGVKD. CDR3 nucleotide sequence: TGTGCCATCAGTGACCGACAGGGAAGGGGTTTGAACACTGAAGCTTTCTTT. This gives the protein CAISDRQGRGLNTEAFF.

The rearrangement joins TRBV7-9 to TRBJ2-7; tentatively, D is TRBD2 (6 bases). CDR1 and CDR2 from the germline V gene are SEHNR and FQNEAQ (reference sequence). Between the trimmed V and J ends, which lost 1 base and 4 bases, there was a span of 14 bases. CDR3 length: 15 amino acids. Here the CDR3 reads CASSLGPGGGYEQYF. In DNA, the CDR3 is TGTGCCAGCAGCTTAGGTCCTGGGGGAGGTTACGAGCAGTACTTC.

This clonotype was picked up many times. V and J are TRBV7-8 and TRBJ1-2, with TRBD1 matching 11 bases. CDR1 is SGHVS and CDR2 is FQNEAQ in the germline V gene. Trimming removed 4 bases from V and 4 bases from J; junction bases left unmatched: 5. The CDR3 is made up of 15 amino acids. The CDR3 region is CASSSRDRGSYGYTF. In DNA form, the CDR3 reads TGTGCCAGCAGCTCCCGGGACAGGGGGAGCTATGGCTACACCTTC.

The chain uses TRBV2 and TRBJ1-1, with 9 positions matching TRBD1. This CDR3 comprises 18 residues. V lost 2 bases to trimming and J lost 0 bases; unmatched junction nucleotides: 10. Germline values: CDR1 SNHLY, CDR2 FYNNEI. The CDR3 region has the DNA TGTGCCAGCAGTGAACTTCCTGGACAGGGGAGGGTGAACACTGAAGCTTTCTTT. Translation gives CASSELPGQGRVNTEAFF.

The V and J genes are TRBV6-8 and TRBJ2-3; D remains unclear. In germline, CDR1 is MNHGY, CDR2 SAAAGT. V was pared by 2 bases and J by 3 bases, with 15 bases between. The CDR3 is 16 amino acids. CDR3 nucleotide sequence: TGTGCCAGCAGTTACGGCTTTTTCGCACAGACAGATACGCAGTATTTT. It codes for CASSYGFFAQTDTQYF.

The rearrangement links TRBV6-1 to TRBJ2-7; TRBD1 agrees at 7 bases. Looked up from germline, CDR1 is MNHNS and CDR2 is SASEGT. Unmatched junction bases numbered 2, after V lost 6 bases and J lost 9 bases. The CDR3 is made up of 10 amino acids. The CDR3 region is CASRKGAQYF. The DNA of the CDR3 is TGTGCCAGCAGAAAGGGGGCGCAGTACTTC.

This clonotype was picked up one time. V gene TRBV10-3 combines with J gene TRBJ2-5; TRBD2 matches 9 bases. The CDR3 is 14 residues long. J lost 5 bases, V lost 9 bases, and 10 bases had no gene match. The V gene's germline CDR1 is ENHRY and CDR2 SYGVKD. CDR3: CAIGNPGLAETQYF. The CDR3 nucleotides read TGTGCCATTGGTAACCCGGGACTAGCTGAGACCCAGTACTTC.

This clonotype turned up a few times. The CDR3 DNA reads as TGTGCCAGCAGCTTGCGGGGGTCAGGGAAGACCCAGTACTTC. Translated: CASSLRGSGKTQYF. V and J are TRBV7-8 and TRBJ2-5, with 7 bases identical to TRBD2. Per germline, CDR1 SGHVS and CDR2 FQNEAQ. V was pared by 3 bases and J by 6 bases, with 7 bases of the junction left unmatched. The CDR3 is 14 amino acids.

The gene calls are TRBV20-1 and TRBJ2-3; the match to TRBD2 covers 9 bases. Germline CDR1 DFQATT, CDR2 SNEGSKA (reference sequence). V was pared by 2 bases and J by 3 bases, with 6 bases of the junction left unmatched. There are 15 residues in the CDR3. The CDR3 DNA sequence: TGCAGTGCTAGATTGCTAGCGGGATTTACAGATACGCAGTATTTT. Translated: CSARLLAGFTDTQYF.

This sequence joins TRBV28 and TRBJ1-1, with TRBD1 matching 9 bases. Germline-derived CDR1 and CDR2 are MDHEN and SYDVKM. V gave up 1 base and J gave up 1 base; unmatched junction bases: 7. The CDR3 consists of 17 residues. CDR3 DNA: TGTGCCAGCAGTTTATTGGGACAGGGAATTGGGAACACTGAAGCTTTCTTT. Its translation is CASSLLGQGIGNTEAFF. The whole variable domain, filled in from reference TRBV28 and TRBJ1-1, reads DVKVTQSSRYLVKRTGEKVFLECVQDMDHENMFWYRQDPGLGLRLIYFSYDVKMKEKGDIPEGYSVSREKKERFSLILESASTNQTSMYLCASSLLGQGIGNTEAFFGQGTRLTVV.

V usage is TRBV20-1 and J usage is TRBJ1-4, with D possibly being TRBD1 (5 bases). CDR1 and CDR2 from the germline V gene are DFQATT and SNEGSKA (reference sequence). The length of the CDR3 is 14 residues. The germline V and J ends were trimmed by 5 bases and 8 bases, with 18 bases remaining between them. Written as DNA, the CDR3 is TGCAGTGCTCCTCAAGGGCAGGGTGACGAAAAACTGTTTTTT. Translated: CSAPQGQGDEKLFF.

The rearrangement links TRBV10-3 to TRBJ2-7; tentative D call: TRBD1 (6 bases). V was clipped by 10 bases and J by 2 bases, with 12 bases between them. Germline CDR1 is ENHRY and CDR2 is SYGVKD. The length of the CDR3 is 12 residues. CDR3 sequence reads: CATRDTTYEQYF. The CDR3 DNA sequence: TGTGCCACACGGGACACCACCTACGAGCAGTACTTC.

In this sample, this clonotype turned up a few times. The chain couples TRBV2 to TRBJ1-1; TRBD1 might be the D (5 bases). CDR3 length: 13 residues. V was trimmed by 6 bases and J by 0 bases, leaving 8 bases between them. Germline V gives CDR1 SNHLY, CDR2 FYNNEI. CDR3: CASSDRLNTEAFF. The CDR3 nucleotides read TGTGCCAGCAGCGACAGATTGAACACTGAAGCTTTCTTT.

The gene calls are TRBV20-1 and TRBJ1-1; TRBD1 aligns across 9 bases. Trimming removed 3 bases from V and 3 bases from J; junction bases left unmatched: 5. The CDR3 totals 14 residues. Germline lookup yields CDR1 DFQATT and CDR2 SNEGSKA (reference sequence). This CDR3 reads CSARRGTGYTEAFF. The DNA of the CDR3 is TGCAGTGCTAGGAGGGGGACAGGGTACACTGAAGCTTTCTTT.

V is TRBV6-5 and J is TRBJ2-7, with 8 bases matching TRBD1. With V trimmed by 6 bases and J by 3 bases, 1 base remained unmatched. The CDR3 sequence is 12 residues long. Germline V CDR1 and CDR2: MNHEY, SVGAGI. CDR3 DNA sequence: TGTGCCAGCAGACAGGGGGACTACGAGCAGTACTTC. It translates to CASRQGDYEQYF.